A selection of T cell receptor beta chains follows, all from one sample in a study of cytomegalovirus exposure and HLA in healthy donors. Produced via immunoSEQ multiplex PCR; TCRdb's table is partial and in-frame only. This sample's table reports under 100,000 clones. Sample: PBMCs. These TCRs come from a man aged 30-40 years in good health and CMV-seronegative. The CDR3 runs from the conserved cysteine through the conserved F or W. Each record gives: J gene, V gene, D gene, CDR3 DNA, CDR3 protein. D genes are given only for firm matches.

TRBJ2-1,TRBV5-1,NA,TGCGCCAGCAGCCCTGGGCCAGGGGAATACAATGAGCAGTTCTTC,CASSPGPGEYNEQFF
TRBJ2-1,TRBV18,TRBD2,TGTGCCAGCTCACTCACTAGCGTCAATGAGCAGTTCTTC,CASSLTSVNEQFF
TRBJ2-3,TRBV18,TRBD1,TGTGCCAGCTCACCGCTCGACAGGGGCATCACAGATACGCAGTATTTT,CASSPLDRGITDTQYF
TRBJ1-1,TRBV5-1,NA,TGCGCCAGCAGCTATGGATCGGACACTAAAGCTTTCTTT,CASSYGSDTKAFF
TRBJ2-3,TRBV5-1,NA,TGCGCCAGTGCTGGAGGGACAGTTCCAGATACGCAGTATTTT,CASAGGTVPDTQYF
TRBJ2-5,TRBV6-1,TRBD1,TGTGCCAGCAGTGAATTCAGGGGGCGGTTAGAGACCCAGTACTTC,CASSEFRGRLETQYF
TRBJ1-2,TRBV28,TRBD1,TGTGCCAGCAGACGGGACAGGAGAAATCACACCTTC,CASRRDRRNHTF
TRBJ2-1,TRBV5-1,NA,TGCGCCAGCAGCTTGGGAGTAGGGGTTTACAATGAGCAGTTCTTC,CASSLGVGVYNEQFF
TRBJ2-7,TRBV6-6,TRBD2,TGTGCCAGCAGTGGGACTAGCGGGAGCTCCTACGAGCAGTACTTC,CASSGTSGSSYEQYF
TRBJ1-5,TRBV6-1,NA,TGTGCCAGCAGTGAGGGGGGATCTGCCGCGGGTCAGCCCCAGCATTTT,CASSEGGSAAGQPQHF
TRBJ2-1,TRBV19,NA,TGTGCCAGTAAAGGGCGGGCGTCCTACAATGAGCAGTTCTTC,CASKGRASYNEQFF
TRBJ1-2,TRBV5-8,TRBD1,TGTGCCAGCAGCACATGGACAGGGGCCCCGTCGATCGGTGGCTACACCTTC,CASSTWTGAPSIGGYTF
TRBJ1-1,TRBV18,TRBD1,TGTGCCAGCTCACAAGGGACAGGGATAGTGCGTACTGAAGCTTTCTTT,CASSQGTGIVRTEAFF
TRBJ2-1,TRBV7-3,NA,TGTGCCAGCAGATCAGCCGGGGGGCGGAACAATGAGCAGTTCTTC,CASRSAGGRNNEQFF
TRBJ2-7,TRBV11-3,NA,TGTGCCAGCAGCCCGAGGGACAAACGCTACGAGCAGTACTTC,CASSPRDKRYEQYF
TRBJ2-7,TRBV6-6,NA,TGTGCCAGCAGTCCATCCTACGAGCAGTACTTC,CASSPSYEQYF